The rows below give T cell receptor beta chains drawn from one sample of a study of cytomegalovirus exposure and HLA in healthy donors. Here immunoSEQ multiplex PCR was the method, and the copy in TCRdb shows in-frame clones only, minus some. The sample includes approximately 160,000 clones, approximately 84% of them seen just once. The sample comprised PBMCs. Every receptor here comes from a woman aged 45-65 years in good health and CMV-seropositive. Each CDR3 is given with its conserved first and last residue. The order of the fields is J gene, D gene, clone size, V gene, CDR3 protein, CDR3 DNA. A D gene is named only where the DNA matches it firmly. Clone sizes are given selectively: once, few, many, or a class where the clone is expanded.

TRBJ2-7 | TRBD2 | - | TRBV28 | CASSSGGWTYEQYF | TGTGCCAGCAGTTCCGGGGGGTGGACCTACGAGCAGTACTTC
TRBJ2-1 | TRBD1 | - | TRBV14 | CASGFNSGTEYYNEQFF | TGTGCCAGCGGCTTTAATTCCGGGACAGAGTACTACAATGAGCAGTTCTTC
TRBJ2-7 | - | - | TRBV5-1 | CASSLDLARNEQYF | TGCGCCAGCAGCTTGGACCTCGCTAGAAACGAGCAGTACTTC
TRBJ1-2 | TRBD1 | - | TRBV7-7 | CASSHGQGYYGYTF | TGTGCTAGCAGCCACGGACAGGGGTACTATGGCTACACCTTC
TRBJ2-2 | - | few | TRBV4-3 | CASSQATGYTGELFF | TGCGCCAGCAGCCAAGCCACAGGGTACACCGGGGAGCTGTTTTTT
TRBJ2-1 | TRBD2 | - | TRBV18 | CASSPSVAGANNEQFF | TGTGCCAGCTCACCCTCGGTAGCGGGGGCTAACAATGAGCAGTTCTTC
TRBJ2-7 | - | - | TRBV7-6 | CASSFGQGQDEQYF | TGTGCCAGCAGCTTCGGGCAGGGGCAGGACGAGCAGTACTTC
TRBJ2-7 | - | - | TRBV5-3 | CARRGMGQPYEQYF | TGTGCCAGAAGGGGGATGGGGCAGCCCTACGAGCAGTACTTC
TRBJ1-5 | TRBD1 | - | TRBV6-6 | CASSFDRESQPQHF | TGTGCCAGCAGTTTCGACAGGGAGAGCCAGCCCCAGCATTTT
TRBJ2-3 | TRBD2 | - | TRBV7-2 | CASSLRAGDTDTQYF | TGTGCCAGCAGCTTACGGGCGGGAGACACAGATACGCAGTATTTT
TRBJ2-6 | - | few | TRBV5-1 | CASSTPGTPFSGANVLTF | TGCGCCAGCAGCACCCCCGGGACTCCTTTCTCTGGGGCCAACGTCCTGACTTTC
TRBJ2-2 | TRBD2 | - | TRBV28 | CTSRGAGYQNTGELFF | TGTACCAGCCGAGGAGCGGGATATCAGAACACCGGGGAGCTGTTTTTT
TRBJ2-7 | TRBD2 | - | TRBV28 | CASSTPSGSYEQYF | TGTGCCAGCAGCACCCCTAGCGGGTCCTACGAGCAGTACTTC
TRBJ2-5 | - | - | TRBV2 | CASNLQARTGETQYF | TGTGCCAGCAACCTACAGGCTCGAACGGGAGAGACCCAGTACTTC
TRBJ2-2 | TRBD2 | - | TRBV7-8 | CASSARASGGAVGELFF | TGTGCCAGCAGCGCGCGGGCCAGCGGGGGGGCCGTCGGGGAGCTGTTTTTT
TRBJ1-1 | - | - | TRBV18 | CASSPWGGGDTEAFF | TGTGCCAGCTCACCGTGGGGGGGCGGGGATACTGAAGCTTTCTTT
TRBJ1-5 | TRBD1 | - | TRBV28 | CASTSGAGGVQPQHF | TGTGCCAGCACCTCAGGGGCAGGGGGCGTTCAGCCCCAGCATTTT
TRBJ2-2 | TRBD2 | - | TRBV2 | CASRFGLAVFTGELFF | TGTGCCAGCAGATTCGGACTAGCGGTATTCACCGGGGAGCTGTTTTTT
TRBJ1-2 | - | - | TRBV6-5 | CATRQGGYTF | TGTGCCACAAGACAAGGCGGCTACACCTTC
TRBJ2-3 | TRBD2 | - | TRBV19 | CASSLGTSGDTDTQYF | TGTGCCAGTAGTCTCGGGACTAGCGGAGACACAGATACGCAGTATTTT
TRBJ2-2 | TRBD2 | - | TRBV19 | CASSIGPLAGGYTGELFF | TGTGCCAGTAGTATAGGCCCTTTAGCGGGAGGTTACACCGGGGAGCTGTTTTTT
TRBJ2-3 | TRBD2 | - | TRBV5-1 | CASSLGLAGDTQYF | TGCGCCAGCAGCTTGGGACTAGCGGGAGATACGCAGTATTTT
TRBJ2-7 | - | few | TRBV7-9 | CASSFSSYEQYF | TGTGCCAGCAGCTTTAGCTCCTACGAGCAGTACTTC
TRBJ2-5 | TRBD1 | - | TRBV7-9 | CSSSPGGQGMGGTQYF | TGTTCCAGCAGCCCAGGCGGACAGGGGATGGGAGGGACCCAGTACTTC
TRBJ2-7 | TRBD2 | - | TRBV5-1 | CASSLSEVGGEQYF | TGCGCCAGCAGCTTATCGGAAGTGGGGGGGGAGCAGTACTTC
TRBJ1-2 | - | - | TRBV19 | CATGSRGNYGYTF | TGTGCCACAGGGTCTAGGGGTAACTATGGCTACACCTTC
TRBJ2-3 | - | - | TRBV19 | CASSPLAGLYTQYF | TGTGCCAGTAGTCCTTTGGCAGGGTTATATACGCAGTATTTT
TRBJ2-5 | TRBD2 | - | TRBV9 | CASSVAGSGGETQYF | TGTGCCAGCAGCGTAGCTGGTAGCGGGGGTGAGACCCAGTACTTC
TRBJ2-2 | TRBD1 | once | TRBV5-6 | CASRTGFSQNTGELFF | TGTGCCAGCAGGACAGGGTTTTCCCAGAACACCGGGGAGCTGTTTTTT
TRBJ1-2 | - | - | TRBV7-9 | CSSSLDPGGYTF | TGTTCCAGCAGCTTAGACCCGGGAGGCTACACCTTC
TRBJ1-2 | - | once | TRBV6-1 | CAVVTGGLFNYGYTF | TGTGCCGTCGTGACGGGAGGGCTTTTTAACTATGGCTACACCTTC
TRBJ2-1 | TRBD2 | - | TRBV18 | CASSLSGGAGNEQFF | TGTGCCAGCTCACTCAGCGGGGGGGCCGGCAATGAGCAGTTCTTC
TRBJ2-5 | - | - | TRBV7-2 | CASSLVWAGQETQYF | TGTGCCAGCAGCTTAGTCTGGGCGGGACAAGAGACCCAGTACTTC
TRBJ2-2 | - | - | TRBV6-1 | CASRDSRRTGELFF | TGTGCCAGCAGGGACAGTCGGCGAACCGGGGAGCTGTTTTTT
TRBJ1-2 | TRBD1 | - | TRBV7-2 | CASSFQGVDGYTF | TGTGCCAGCAGCTTCCAGGGGGTGGATGGCTACACCTTC
TRBJ2-1 | - | - | TRBV19 | CASSIGQGSYNEQFF | TGTGCCAGTAGTATAGGGCAGGGCTCCTACAATGAGCAGTTCTTC
TRBJ1-1 | TRBD1 | - | TRBV19 | CASSYGTGLMNTEAFF | TGTGCCAGTAGTTATGGGACAGGGCTCATGAACACTGAAGCTTTCTTT
TRBJ1-3 | TRBD1 | few | TRBV7-9 | CASSGGQGALTGNTIYF | TGTGCCAGCAGCGGGGGACAGGGGGCTCTGACGGGAAACACCATATATTTT
TRBJ2-6 | - | once | TRBV6-1 | CASSEGAGETNVLTF | TGTGCCAGCAGTGAAGGAGCAGGGGAAACCAACGTCCTGACTTTC
TRBJ2-7 | - | once | TRBV6-1 | CASRSGVPSYEQYF | TGTGCCAGCAGGTCCGGGGTTCCCTCCTACGAGCAGTACTTC
TRBJ2-7 | TRBD2 | - | TRBV18 | CASSASGSSYEQYF | TGTGCCAGCTCAGCTAGCGGGAGCTCCTACGAGCAGTACTTC
TRBJ2-3 | - | once | TRBV2 | CASREGTADTQYF | TGTGCCAGCAGAGAGGGAACAGCAGATACGCAGTATTTT
TRBJ1-1 | TRBD1 | - | TRBV11-3 | CASSGRDSGHTEAFF | TGTGCCAGCAGCGGTAGGGACAGCGGGCACACTGAAGCTTTCTTT
TRBJ1-4 | - | - | TRBV18 | CASSPRGGGEKLFF | TGTGCCAGCTCACCTCGCGGCGGAGGGGAAAAACTGTTTTTT
TRBJ2-5 | - | - | TRBV4-2 | CASSQDDRLETQYF | TGTGCCAGCAGCCAGGACGACAGGCTGGAGACCCAGTACTTC
TRBJ2-7 | TRBD2 | - | TRBV10-3 | CAIRTRGELNREAEQYF | TGCGCCATCCGGACTCGGGGGGAGCTGAATCGGGAGGCCGAGCAGTACTTC
TRBJ1-2 | - | - | TRBV7-9 | CSSSLKNGDYGYTF | TGTTCCAGCAGCTTAAAGAACGGGGACTATGGCTACACCTTC
TRBJ1-2 | - | - | TRBV6-6 | CASSYGPEYGYTF | TGTGCCAGCAGTTATGGTCCCGAGTATGGCTACACCTTC
TRBJ1-2 | TRBD1 | - | TRBV2 | CASTLRGLGAGGNYGYTF | TGTGCCAGCACCCTTCGGGGTCTCGGGGCAGGGGGCAACTATGGCTACACCTTC
TRBJ1-2 | TRBD1 | - | TRBV18 | CASSLGTDGYTF | TGTGCCAGCTCACTAGGGACAGACGGCTACACCTTC
TRBJ2-7 | - | - | TRBV6-1 | CASGGPEQYF | TGTGCCAGTGGTGGGCCCGAGCAGTACTTC
TRBJ2-2 | TRBD2 | - | TRBV15 | CATSRDLSLLAGGTNTGELFF | TGCGCCACCAGCAGAGATCTTAGTCTACTAGCGGGAGGGACGAACACCGGGGAGCTGTTTTTT
TRBJ2-1 | TRBD2 | few | TRBV6-9 | CASSSGGGYQYNEQFF | TGTGCCAGCAGCTCCGGCGGGGGTTATCAGTACAATGAGCAGTTCTTC
TRBJ2-7 | - | once | TRBV6-5 | CASRAGGLYEQYF | TGTGCCAGCAGGGCCGGGGGGCTCTACGAGCAGTACTTC